Listed here is a single T cell receptor (beta chain). This entry belongs to a study of blood T cell dynamics during melanoma immunotherapy. The CDR3 has 16 amino acids. Trimming shortened V by 3 bases and J by 4 bases, and 18 bases separated the two germline ends. Germline lookup yields CDR1 MNHEY and CDR2 SMNVEV (reference sequence). Specified time point: week 3, after first cycle of checkpoint inhibitor. Blood was drawn before treatment and at week 3 after checkpoint blockade. Generated by immunoSEQ multiplex PCR, the TCRdb table keeps only in-frame clones and is missing some. The table has 15,000 or so clones, approximately 90% seen once.

This chain joins TRBV27 and TRBJ1-2; D is possibly TRBD1 (6 bases). The receptor's source is a human donor with melanoma. The source material was blood, sampled from a patient treated with checkpoint blockade. CDR3 region: CASSFGGHLFPYGYTF. The CDR3 DNA sequence: TGTGCCAGCAGTTTTGGGGGACATCTATTCCCCTATGGCTACACCTTC.